These 5 T cell receptor beta chains came from one sample sequenced in a study of blood T cell repertoires in COVID-19. Some clones are missing from TCRdb's copy, which holds only in-frame ones; the method was immunoSEQ multiplex PCR. The sample holds about 94,000 clones; over 75% are singletons and the top ten take roughly 6.8%. The source material was peripheral blood. The receptors here all came from a human donor with acute or convalescent COVID-19. The donor label of this sample is uncertain.

The CDR3 protein is CASSATRGGDGYTF. The CDR3 coding sequence is TGTGCCAGCAGTGCTACGAGAGGAGGCGATGGCTACACCTTC. V usage is TRBV25-1 and J usage is TRBJ1-2; unclear D gene. The CDR3 covers 14 residues. Germline lookup yields CDR1 MGHDK and CDR2 SYGVNS. V was pared by 4 bases and J by 6 bases, with 15 bases between.

The genes are TRBV27 and TRBJ1-5; a weak D match, TRBD1 (6 bases). Trimming stripped 6 bases from V and 5 bases from J, with 17 bases between. There are 15 residues in the CDR3. CDR1 and CDR2 (germline): MNHEY, SMNVEV (reference sequence). The CDR3 reads CASRHMGAGDQPQHF. CDR3 sequence (DNA): TGTGCCAGCAGACACATGGGGGCGGGAGATCAGCCCCAGCATTTT.

This clone came up once. This chain uses TRBV4-1 with TRBJ1-4; 10 nucleotides agree with TRBD1. The CDR3 has 15 amino acids. The germline CDR1 and CDR2 sequences are MGHRA and YSYEKL. V dropped 0 bases and J dropped 7; count of bases not matched to a gene: 2. Here the CDR3 DNA reads TGCGCCAGCAGCCAAGAGGGACAGGGGTCTGAAAAACTGTTTTTT. Protein: CASSQEGQGSEKLFF.

The CDR3 coding sequence is TGTGCCAGCAGCCAGGCCGTCGTATGGTTCTTC. Translated: CASSQAVVWFF. This chain uses TRBV14 with TRBJ2-1; D ambiguous. The germline gives CDR1 SGHDN, CDR2 FVKESK. The CDR3 has 11 residues. Trimming cost V 3 bases and J 15 bases, with 12 bases left between them.

The chain employs TRBV7-2 and TRBJ1-5; D remains ambiguous. This CDR3 has 14 residues. The germline V gene has CDR1 SGHTA and CDR2 FQGNSA. The germline V and J ends were trimmed by 1 base and 4 bases, with 8 bases remaining between them. The CDR3 DNA follows: TGTGCCAGCAGCTTAGGTTCGGGTAATCAGCCCCAGCATTTT. It encodes CASSLGSGNQPQHF. Using reference TRBV7-2 and TRBJ1-5 for the parts outside the CDR3, the full variable domain is GAGVSQSPSNKVTEKGKDVELRCDPISGHTALYWYRQSLGQGLEFLIYFQGNSAPDKSGLPSDRFSAERTGGSVSTLTIQRTQQEDSAVYLCASSLGSGNQPQHFGDGTRLSIL.